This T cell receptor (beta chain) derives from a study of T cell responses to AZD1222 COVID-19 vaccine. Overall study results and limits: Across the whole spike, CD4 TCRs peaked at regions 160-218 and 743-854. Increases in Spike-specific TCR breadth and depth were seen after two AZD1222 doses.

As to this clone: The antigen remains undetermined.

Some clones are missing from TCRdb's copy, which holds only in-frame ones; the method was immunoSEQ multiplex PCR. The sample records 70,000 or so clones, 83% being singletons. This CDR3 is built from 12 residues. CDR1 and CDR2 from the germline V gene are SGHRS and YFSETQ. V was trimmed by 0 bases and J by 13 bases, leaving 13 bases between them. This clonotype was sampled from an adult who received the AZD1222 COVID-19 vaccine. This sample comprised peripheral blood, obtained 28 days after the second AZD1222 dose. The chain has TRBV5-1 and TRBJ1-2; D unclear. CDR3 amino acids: CASSLESGIVTF. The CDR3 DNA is TGCGCCAGCAGCTTGGAATCAGGCATCGTCACCTTC. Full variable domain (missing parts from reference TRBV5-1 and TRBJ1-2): KAGVTQTPRYLIKTRGQQVTLSCSPISGHRSVSWYQQTPGQGLQFLFEYFSETQRNKGNFPGRFSGRQFSNSRSEMNVSTLELGDSALYLCASSLESGIVTFGSGTRLTVV.